Presented here are 18 T cell receptor beta chains from one specimen sequenced in a study of blood T cell repertoires in COVID-19. TCRdb keeps only in-frame clones here, not all; method: immunoSEQ multiplex PCR. The table records 210,000 or so clones, 65% to 85% of them present only once. The material sequenced was peripheral blood. The receptors derive from a man in his forties or fifties with active or convalescent COVID-19.

The chain uses TRBV6-6 and TRBJ1-5; weak D call: TRBD1 (5 bases). The CDR3 is 13 amino acids. In germline, CDR1 is MNHNY, CDR2 SVGAGI (reference sequence). V lost 4 bases, J lost 4 bases, and 8 bases lay in between. In DNA form, the CDR3 reads TGTGCCAGCAGTTTTGGGACTAATCAGCCCCAGCATTTT. It translates to CASSFGTNQPQHF.

This chain joins TRBV5-6 and TRBJ2-3, with D possibly TRBD2 on 5 matching bases. Trimming pared 1 base from V and 4 bases from J, leaving 10 bases between. Germline lookup yields CDR1 SGHDT and CDR2 YYEEEE. The CDR3 sequence is 14 residues long. The CDR3: CASSLRRVADTQYF. The CDR3 DNA follows: TGTGCCAGCAGCTTGCGGCGGGTTGCAGATACGCAGTATTTT.

This rearrangement joins TRBV6-5 to TRBJ2-3; 7 positions match TRBD2. The CDR3 loop spans 15 amino acids. V gave up 2 bases and J gave up 3 bases; unmatched junction bases: 5. CDR1 is MNHEY, CDR2 SVGAGI, per germline. CDR3 protein: CASSYGGAGTDTQYF. CDR3 in DNA: TGTGCCAGCAGTTACGGAGGAGCGGGGACAGATACGCAGTATTTT.

The chain couples TRBV28 to TRBJ2-1; D perhaps matches TRBD2 (6 bases). V lost 3 bases to trimming and J lost 9 bases, with 9 bases between them. This CDR3 contains 12 residues. Per the germline V gene, CDR1 is MDHEN and CDR2 is SYDVKM. The CDR3 sequence is CASSLARGEQFF. CDR3 in DNA: TGTGCCAGCAGTTTGGCGCGGGGTGAGCAGTTCTTC.

The chain combines TRBV7-9 with TRBJ2-2, with D possibly TRBD1 on 6 matching bases. Trimming shortened V by 3 bases and J by 6 bases, and 11 bases separated the two germline ends. Germline V gene sequence: CDR1 SEHNR, CDR2 FQNEAQ (reference sequence). The CDR3 extends over 14 amino acids. CDR3 region: CASSFSQGSGELFF. The CDR3 nucleotides read TGTGCCAGCAGCTTTTCGCAGGGGTCCGGGGAGCTGTTTTTT.

CDR3 DNA: TGCGCCAGCACTACTCGGGGGGACGACACCGGGGAGCTGTTTTTT. Protein sequence: CASTTRGDDTGELFF. The chain uses TRBV5-1 and TRBJ2-2, with TRBD2 matching 7 bases. Germline CDR1 SGHRS, CDR2 YFSETQ. The CDR3 runs to 15 residues. The V gene end was trimmed by 6 bases and the J gene end by 3 bases; junction bases not matched to a gene: 8.

V is TRBV11-2 and J is TRBJ1-2; D remains unclear. Per the germline V gene, CDR1 is SGHAT and CDR2 is FQNNGV. The length of the CDR3 is 13 residues. The V gene lost 0 bases and the J gene lost 7 bases, with 9 bases spanning the gap. CDR3 sequence: CASSLDRVGGYTF. The CDR3 DNA reads TGTGCCAGCAGCTTAGACCGAGTCGGTGGCTACACCTTC.

V and J are TRBV5-1 and TRBJ2-5; D gene uncertain. In germline, CDR1 is SGHRS, CDR2 YFSETQ. With 0 bases removed from V and 7 bases from J, the gap between germline ends came to 10 bases. The CDR3 sequence is 13 residues long. The CDR3 loop reads CASSLVGPGTQYF. The CDR3, as DNA: TGCGCCAGCAGCTTGGTTGGGCCTGGGACCCAGTACTTC.

The J gene is TRBJ1-1, the V gene TRBV19; no clear D. This CDR3 has 14 residues. Trimming left V 7 bases short and J 2 bases short, with 14 bases between. CDR1 is LNHDA and CDR2 is SQIVND in the germline V gene (reference sequence). The CDR3 nucleotides are TGTGCCAGTAAGAGAGAGCCCTTAAACACTGAAGCTTTCTTT. Its translation is CASKREPLNTEAFF.

The chain carries TRBV18 and TRBJ2-2; tentative D call: TRBD1 (5 bases). The CDR3 totals 14 residues. V dropped 6 bases and J dropped 1 base, with 9 bases sitting between them. Germline V gene data show CDR1 as KGHSH and CDR2 as LQKENI. The chain's CDR3 is CASSSDRNTGELFF. The CDR3, as DNA: TGTGCCAGCTCGTCAGACAGGAACACCGGGGAGCTGTTTTTT. Combining the CDR3 with reference TRBV18 and TRBJ2-2 gives the whole variable domain NAGVMQNPRHLVRRRGQEARLRCSPMKGHSHVYWYRQLPEEGLKFMVYLQKENIIDESGMPKERFSAEFPKEGPSILRIQQVVRGDSAAYFCASSSDRNTGELFFGEGSRLTVL.

This clone showed up just a few times. The rearrangement joins TRBV25-1 to TRBJ1-6; tentatively, D is TRBD1 (5 bases). The CDR3 runs 15 residues. Trimming pared 2 bases from V and 3 bases from J, leaving 8 bases between. Germline V gene data show CDR1 as MGHDK and CDR2 as SYGVNS. The CDR3 loop is CASSETGVYNSPLHF. In DNA, the CDR3 is TGTGCCAGCAGTGAAACGGGGGTCTATAATTCACCCCTCCACTTT.

This chain links TRBV6-1 with TRBJ2-1; 12 nucleotides line up with TRBD2. Germline CDR1 MNHNS, CDR2 SASEGT. There are 17 residues in the CDR3. Losses at the gene ends were 2 bases for V and 15 bases for J; bases not matched to a gene: 17. CDR3 in amino acids: CASSERRGLAGGLQPFF. In DNA form, the CDR3 reads TGTGCCAGCAGTGAACGACGCGGTCTAGCGGGAGGGTTACAGCCGTTCTTC.

The chain carries TRBV19 and TRBJ1-5, with D tentatively TRBD1 (5 bases). The CDR3 has 16 amino acids. The V gene's germline CDR1 is LNHDA and CDR2 SQIVND (reference sequence). Trimming removed 5 bases at V and 0 bases at J, with 14 bases between. CDR3 region: CASSSHQGDSNQPQHF. CDR3 bases: TGTGCCAGTAGTTCCCATCAGGGCGATAGCAATCAGCCCCAGCATTTT.

This rearrangement joins TRBV9 to TRBJ2-5, with TRBD2 matching over 15 bases. This CDR3 has 20 amino acids. Germline lookup yields CDR1 SGDLS and CDR2 YYNGEE. V was clipped by 5 bases and J by 1 base; unmatched bases: 15. The CDR3 spells CASSANSLGLAGGGQETQYF. DNA for the CDR3: TGTGCCAGCAGTGCAAATAGTCTGGGACTAGCGGGAGGAGGCCAAGAGACCCAGTACTTC.

J is TRBJ1-6 and V is TRBV27, with unresolved D. The germline gives CDR1 MNHEY, CDR2 SMNVEV (reference sequence). This CDR3 is built from 18 residues. Trimming took 0 bases from V and 0 from J, leaving 12 bases between them. The CDR3 region is CASSLSGRPSSYNSPLHF. For the CDR3, the DNA is TGTGCCAGCAGTTTATCGGGCAGGCCGAGCTCCTATAATTCACCCCTCCACTTT.

This clone was seen a single time. CDR3 protein: CASSEGYNTEAFF. The DNA of the CDR3 is TGTGCCAGCTCAGAGGGATACAACACTGAAGCTTTCTTT. The V and J genes are TRBV18 and TRBJ1-1; no definite D call. The CDR3 is 13 residues long. V was shortened by 5 bases and J by 2 bases, with 9 bases between the two germline ends. The germline V gene encodes CDR1 KGHSH and CDR2 LQKENI.

This rearrangement joins TRBV28 to TRBJ1-1; 11 bases agree with TRBD1. The CDR3 has 15 amino acids. The ends lost 5 bases at V and 8 bases at J; junction bases unmatched: 10. Germline CDR1 is MDHEN and CDR2 is SYDVKM. CDR3 sequence (DNA): TGTGCCAGCAGTCCCCGGACAGGGGGCGAAGTGGAAGCTTTCTTT. This encodes CASSPRTGGEVEAFF.

V and J are TRBV5-6 and TRBJ1-4; 9 positions agree with TRBD1. V shed 3 bases and J 7 bases; nucleotides not matched to a gene: 7. This CDR3 region has 15 residues. Per germline, CDR1 SGHDT and CDR2 YYEEEE. For the CDR3, the DNA is TGTGCCAGCAGCTCACAGGGGGCAGAAGGTGAAAAACTGTTTTTT. It specifies CASSSQGAEGEKLFF.